This record looks at one T cell receptor (beta chain) sequence and its context. The antigen is not known. Primers used in a second PCR of roughly 6 to 12 cycles were a sample-barcoded 5' primer and a J-beta primer mix. Every cDNA molecule carried a tag from a template-switch adaptor bearing 12 random nucleotides. TCRdb recomputed calls from the 5' RACE reads with MiXCR, one row per CDR3 protein. The sample lists approximately 820,000 distinct CDR3 sequences; 40% to 50% were seen once. The authors extracted at least 6 micrograms of total RNA per sample. This entry belongs to a study of blood T cells in healthy people across ages. Whole-study results and caveats: Underestimates were what the diversity estimates from one million T cells were considered to be. When set beside aged donors, long-lived donors presented more naive CD4+ cells and higher diversity.

The clonotype originates from a man in his sixties in good health. Sequencing was performed on blood.

CDR3 sequence: CASSLRGGLFSNQPQHF. In nucleotides, the CDR3 is TGTGCCAGCAGTTTACGAGGGGGCCTTTTTAGCAATCAGCCCCAGCATTTT. This rearrangement joins TRBV28 to TRBJ1-5; 7 positions match TRBD1. Germline V gives CDR1 MDHEN, CDR2 SYDVKM. The CDR3 loop spans 17 amino acids. Losses at the gene ends were 2 bases for V and 0 bases for J; bases not matched to a gene: 7.